Listed below are T cell receptor beta chains from one sample, sequenced in a study of blood T cell repertoires in COVID-19. TCRdb's table, derived via immunoSEQ multiplex PCR, lists solely in-frame clones and lacks some. Here the sample spans around 300,000 clones, around nine tenths being singletons. Source material: PBMCs or T cells enriched from blood (not recorded which). The receptor source for this set is a man aged 30 to 39 who had recovered from COVID-19. CDR3s include the opening cysteine and the closing phenylalanine or tryptophan. The D gene is left open where the match is weak. Clone size is not always given. Where it is, it says once, few, many or a class for expanded clones.

TRBV4-1	TRBJ2-5	.	.	TGCGCCAGCAGCCAAGATATGGTGGCCTCCGCCCTAGAGACCCAGTACTTC	CASSQDMVASALETQYF
TRBV7-9	TRBJ2-7	TRBD1	.	TGTGCCAGCAGCGCAGGGGACAGGGGGTTTGGGCAGTACTTC	CASSAGDRGFGQYF
TRBV6-5	TRBJ2-5	TRBD2	.	TGTGCCAGCAGCGCCCGGGGGGGCCGGGAGACCCAGTACTTC	CASSARGGRETQYF
TRBV6-2/TRBV6-3	TRBJ2-5	TRBD2	.	TGTGCCAGCAGTTACGGCGGGGGGGCCGTGGAGACCCAGTACTTC	CASSYGGGAVETQYF
TRBV18	TRBJ2-1	TRBD1	.	TGTGCCAGCTCACCAGCCCCCGGGACAGGAATTAACAATGAGCAGTTCTTC	CASSPAPGTGINNEQFF
TRBV6-5	TRBJ1-5	TRBD1	.	TGTGCCAGCCTTTCGACAGGGAATAGCAATCAGCCCCAGCATTTT	CASLSTGNSNQPQHF
TRBV5-6	TRBJ1-5	.	.	TGTGCCAGCAGCCAGCAGGATCAGCCCCAGCATTTT	CASSQQDQPQHF
TRBV6-5	TRBJ2-7	.	.	TGTGCCAGCAGTTACGTGCAGGGGTACGAGCAGTACTTC	CASSYVQGYEQYF
TRBV2	TRBJ1-2	TRBD1	.	TGTGCCAGCAGGTCGGGACAGGGGGCAGGCTATGGCTACACCTTC	CASRSGQGAGYGYTF
TRBV3-1/TRBV3-2	TRBJ2-2	TRBD1	.	TGTGCCAGCAGCCTAAGGGACAGGGGGAACACCGGGGAGCTGTTTTTT	CASSLRDRGNTGELFF
TRBV27	TRBJ2-5	TRBD2	.	TGTGCCAGCAGTTTATCCCACTCTAACGGGGGGGGTCAGACCCAGTACTTC	CASSLSHSNGGGQTQYF
TRBV21-1	TRBJ1-4	.	.	TGTGCCAGCAGCACCACTGGACAGGGGGGGGATGAAAAACTGTTTTTT	CASSTTGQGGDEKLFF
TRBV14	TRBJ2-4	TRBD2	.	TGTGCCAGCAGCCAAGCCGGACTAGCGGGGGAGACCCTAGCCAAAAACATTCAGTACTTC	CASSQAGLAGETLAKNIQYF
TRBV14	TRBJ2-1	.	.	TGTGCCAGCAGCCAGTACCCCACGACAGTCTCTCCCTACTACAATGAGCAGTTCTTC	CASSQYPTTVSPYYNEQFF
TRBV9	TRBJ1-2	.	.	TGTGCCAGCAGCGTAGCGAGCAGACTCCAAGAGGGCTACACCTTC	CASSVASRLQEGYTF
TRBV7-8	TRBJ2-5	.	.	TGTGCCAGCACCCTCAGGGAACCCGAGACCCAGTACTTC	CASTLREPETQYF
TRBV5-1	TRBJ1-5	.	.	TGCGCCAGCAGCTTGTCCGGACTAGATCAGCCCCAGCATTTT	CASSLSGLDQPQHF
TRBV15	TRBJ2-6	.	once	TGTGCCACCAGCAGAGCAGGGGCTGGGGCCAACGTCCTGACTTTC	CATSRAGAGANVLTF
TRBV7-7	TRBJ2-1	TRBD1	once	TGTGCCAGCAGCTCGGGGACAGGTCACAATGAGCAGTTCTTC	CASSSGTGHNEQFF
TRBV7-9	TRBJ2-3	.	.	TGTGCCAGCAGCTCCCACTGGAGTTCCACAGATACGCAGTATTTT	CASSSHWSSTDTQYF
TRBV27	TRBJ2-7	TRBD1	.	TGTGCCAGCAGTTTACGCCCGGGACAGGGAGTCCGCTACGAGCAGTACTTC	CASSLRPGQGVRYEQYF
TRBV19	TRBJ1-2	TRBD1	.	TGTGCCAGTAGCCTAGGGACAGGGGCCGGCTACACCTTC	CASSLGTGAGYTF
TRBV28	TRBJ2-7	TRBD1	.	TGTGCCAGCAGTTTGTCGGGACAGGGGGACGAGCAGTACTTC	CASSLSGQGDEQYF
TRBV7-9	TRBJ2-2	.	.	TGTGCCAGCAGCTCCGGGACACCTACCTCGAACACCGGGGAGCTGTTTTTT	CASSSGTPTSNTGELFF
TRBV7-8	TRBJ2-3	TRBD2	.	TGTGCCAGCCCACCCCCGGGACTAGCGGAGGCGTCGGGGACAGATACGCAGTATTTT	CASPPPGLAEASGTDTQYF
TRBV7-8	TRBJ2-7	.	.	TGTGCCAGCAGCTTAGGTACAGGGAGCTCCTACGAGCAGTACTTC	CASSLGTGSSYEQYF